This entry lists 6 T cell receptor beta chains sequenced from one sample in a study of control samples from healthy donors and cancer patients. Some clones are missing from TCRdb's copy, which holds only in-frame ones; the method was immunoSEQ multiplex PCR. In the table there are over 150,000 clones, under 96% of which are singletons. The material sequenced was blood. The receptors come from a woman under 40 in good health.

The rearrangement links TRBV7-2 to TRBJ1-1; TRBD1 aligns across 10 bases. This CDR3 comprises 12 residues. J gave up 11 bases and V 5 bases, and 5 bases lay outside the gene matches. In germline, CDR1 is SGHTA, CDR2 FQGNSA. In DNA form, the CDR3 reads TGTGCCAGCAGCCGGTCGGGACAGGGGGCTTTCTTT. Translated, it gives CASSRSGQGAFF.

The J gene is TRBJ2-2, the V gene TRBV5-1, with 14 nucleotides matching TRBD2. The CDR3 length is 16 residues. Losses at the gene ends were 1 base for V and 8 bases for J; bases not matched to a gene: 4. Germline V lookup: CDR1 SGHRS, CDR2 YFSETQ. CDR3 residues: CASSLQGLAGVGELFF. The CDR3 nucleotides are TGCGCCAGCAGCTTGCAGGGACTAGCGGGAGTTGGGGAGCTGTTTTTT.

The chain uses TRBV5-1 and TRBJ1-5, with 7 bases lining up with TRBD1. Germline-derived CDR1 and CDR2 are SGHRS and YFSETQ. This CDR3 region has 14 residues. V shed 4 bases and J 6 bases; nucleotides not matched to a gene: 7. The CDR3 sequence is CASSLDREGQPQHF. CDR3 bases: TGCGCCAGCAGCCTCGACAGGGAAGGTCAGCCCCAGCATTTT.

The rearrangement links TRBV7-9 to TRBJ2-7; perhaps TRBD1 as D (5 bases). The CDR3 sequence is 14 residues long. The V and J ends lost 2 bases and 6 bases respectively, with 14 bases between them. Germline V gene lookup returns CDR1 SEHNR and CDR2 FQNEAQ (reference sequence). The CDR3 region is CASSLLDAQGEQYF. CDR3 DNA sequence: TGTGCCAGCAGCTTACTAGACGCGCAGGGCGAGCAGTACTTC.

This chain uses TRBV14 with TRBJ2-7; D uncertain. In germline, CDR1 is SGHDN, CDR2 FVKESK. Trimming took off 4 bases at V and 4 bases at J, with 11 bases between the two ends. The CDR3 loop spans 13 amino acids. The CDR3 loop reads CASSPTPQYEQYF. The CDR3 DNA follows: TGTGCCAGCAGCCCCACCCCTCAGTACGAGCAGTACTTC.

The chain uses TRBV15 and TRBJ2-3; D might be TRBD2 (5 bases). Germline V gene sequence: CDR1 LNHNV, CDR2 YYDKDF (reference sequence). This CDR3 is built from 17 residues. Trimming took off 1 base at V and 0 bases at J, with 14 bases between the two ends. This CDR3 reads CATSRGPIGLSTDTQYF. In DNA, the CDR3 is TGTGCCACCAGCAGAGGCCCAATTGGACTGAGCACAGATACGCAGTATTTT.